The 2 T cell receptor beta chains in this list originate from one sample, sequenced in a study of T cell changes during pregnancy in multiple sclerosis. Method: immunoSEQ multiplex PCR; TCRdb's copy keeps in-frame clones and lacks some. The data contain around 50,000 clones, 94% of them singletons. The source was CD8+ T cells from peripheral blood mononuclear cells, collected in the first trimester of pregnancy. Every receptor here comes from a female donor with multiple sclerosis, enrolled in a pregnancy study.

Here the CDR3 reads CASSLQRNNQPQHF. CDR3 DNA sequence: TGTGCCAGTAGTTTACAGAGAAACAATCAGCCCCAGCATTTT. The V call is TRBV19, the J call TRBJ1-5; D not resolved. Germline CDR1 reads LNHDA; CDR2 reads SQIVND (reference sequence). Between the trimmed V and J ends, which lost 5 bases and 3 bases, there was a span of 11 bases. The CDR3 totals 14 residues.

V and J are TRBV7-9 and TRBJ1-6; D is possibly TRBD1 (6 bases). Per germline, CDR1 SEHNR and CDR2 FQNEAQ (reference sequence). V was trimmed by 5 bases and J by 6 bases, leaving 11 bases between them. This CDR3 spans 14 amino acids. The CDR3 protein is CASSLEQGNSPLHF. The DNA for the CDR3 is TGTGCCAGCAGCCTAGAACAGGGTAATTCACCCCTCCACTTT.